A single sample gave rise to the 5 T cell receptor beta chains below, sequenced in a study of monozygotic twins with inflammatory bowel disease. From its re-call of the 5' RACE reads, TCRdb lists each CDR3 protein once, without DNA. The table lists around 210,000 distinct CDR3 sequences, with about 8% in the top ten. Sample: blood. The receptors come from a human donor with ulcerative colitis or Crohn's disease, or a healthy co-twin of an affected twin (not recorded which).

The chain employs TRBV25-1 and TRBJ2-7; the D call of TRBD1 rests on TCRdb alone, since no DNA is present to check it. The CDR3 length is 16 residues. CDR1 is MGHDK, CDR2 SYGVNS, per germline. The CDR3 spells CASSASLGTESYEQYF.

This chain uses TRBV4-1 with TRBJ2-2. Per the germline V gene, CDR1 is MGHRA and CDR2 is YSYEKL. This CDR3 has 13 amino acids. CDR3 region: CASSQEYPGELFF.

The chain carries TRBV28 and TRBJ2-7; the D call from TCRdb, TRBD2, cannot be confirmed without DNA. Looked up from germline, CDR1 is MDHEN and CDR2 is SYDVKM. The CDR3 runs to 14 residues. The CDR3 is CASTRRSGIYEQYF.

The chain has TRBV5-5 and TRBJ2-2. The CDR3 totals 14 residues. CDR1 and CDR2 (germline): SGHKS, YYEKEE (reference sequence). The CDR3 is CASSQDTNTGELFF.

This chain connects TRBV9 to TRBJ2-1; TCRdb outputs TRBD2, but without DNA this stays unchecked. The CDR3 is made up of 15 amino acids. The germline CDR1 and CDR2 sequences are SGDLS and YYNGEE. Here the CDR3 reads CASSVVTSGHNEQFF.